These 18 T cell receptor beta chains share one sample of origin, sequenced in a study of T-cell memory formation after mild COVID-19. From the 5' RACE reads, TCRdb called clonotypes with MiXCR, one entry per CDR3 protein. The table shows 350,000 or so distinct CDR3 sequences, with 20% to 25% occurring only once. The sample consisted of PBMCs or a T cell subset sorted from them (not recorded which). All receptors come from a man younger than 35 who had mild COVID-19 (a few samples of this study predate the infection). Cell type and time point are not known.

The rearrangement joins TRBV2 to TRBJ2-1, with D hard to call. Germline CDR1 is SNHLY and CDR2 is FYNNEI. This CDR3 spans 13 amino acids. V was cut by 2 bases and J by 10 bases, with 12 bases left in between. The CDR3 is CASSERRAAEQFF. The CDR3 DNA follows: TGTGCCAGCAGTGAAAGGAGAGCAGCGGAGCAGTTCTTC.

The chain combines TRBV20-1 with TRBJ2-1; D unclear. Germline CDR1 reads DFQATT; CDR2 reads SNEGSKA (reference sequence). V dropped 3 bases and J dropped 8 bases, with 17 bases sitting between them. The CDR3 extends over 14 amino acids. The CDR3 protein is CSASVSLVSDEQFF. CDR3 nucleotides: TGCAGTGCTAGTGTAAGTCTAGTCAGCGATGAGCAGTTCTTC.

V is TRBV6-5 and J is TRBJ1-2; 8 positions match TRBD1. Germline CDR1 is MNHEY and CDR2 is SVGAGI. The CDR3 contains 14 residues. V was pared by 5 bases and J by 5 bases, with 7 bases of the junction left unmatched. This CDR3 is CASSRRDRIYGYTF. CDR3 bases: TGTGCCAGCAGTCGCCGGGACAGGATTTATGGCTACACCTTC.

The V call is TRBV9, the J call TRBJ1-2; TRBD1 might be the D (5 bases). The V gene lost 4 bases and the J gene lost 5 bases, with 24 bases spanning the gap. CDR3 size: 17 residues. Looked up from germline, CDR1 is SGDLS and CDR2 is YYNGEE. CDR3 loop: CASSSKGRGPVPYGYTF. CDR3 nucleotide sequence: TGTGCCAGCAGCTCGAAGGGAAGGGGCCCCGTCCCATATGGCTACACCTTC. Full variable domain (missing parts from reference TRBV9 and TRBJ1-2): DSGVTQTPKHLITATGQRVTLRCSPRSGDLSVYWYQQSLDQGLQFLIQYYNGEERAKGNILERFSAQQFPDLHSELNLSSLELGDSALYFCASSSKGRGPVPYGYTFGSGTRLTVV.

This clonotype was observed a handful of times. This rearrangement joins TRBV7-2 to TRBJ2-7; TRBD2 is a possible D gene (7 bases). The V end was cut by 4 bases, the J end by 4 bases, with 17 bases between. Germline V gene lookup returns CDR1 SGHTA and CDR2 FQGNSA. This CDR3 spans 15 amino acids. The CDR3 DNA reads TGTGCCAGCAGCTCATATCCGGGGGGCGGATACGAGCAGTACTTC. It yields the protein CASSSYPGGGYEQYF. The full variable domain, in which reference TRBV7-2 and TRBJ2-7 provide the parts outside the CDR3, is GAGVSQSPSNKVTEKGKDVELRCDPISGHTALYWYRQSLGQGLEFLIYFQGNSAPDKSGLPSDRFSAERTGGSVSTLTIQRTQQEDSAVYLCASSSYPGGGYEQYFGPGTRLTVT.

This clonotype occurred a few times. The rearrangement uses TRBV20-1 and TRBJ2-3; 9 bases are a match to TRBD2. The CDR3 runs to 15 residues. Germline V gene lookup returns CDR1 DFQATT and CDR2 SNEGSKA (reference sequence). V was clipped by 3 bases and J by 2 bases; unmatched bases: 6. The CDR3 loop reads CSASQAGGYTDTQYF. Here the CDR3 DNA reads TGCAGTGCTAGTCAAGCGGGGGGCTACACAGATACGCAGTATTTT.

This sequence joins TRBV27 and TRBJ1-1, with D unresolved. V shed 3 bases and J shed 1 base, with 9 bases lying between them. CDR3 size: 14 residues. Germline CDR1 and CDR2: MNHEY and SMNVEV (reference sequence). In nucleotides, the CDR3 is TGTGCCAGCAGTTTCGGGTTTGGGAACACTGAAGCTTTCTTT. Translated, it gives CASSFGFGNTEAFF.

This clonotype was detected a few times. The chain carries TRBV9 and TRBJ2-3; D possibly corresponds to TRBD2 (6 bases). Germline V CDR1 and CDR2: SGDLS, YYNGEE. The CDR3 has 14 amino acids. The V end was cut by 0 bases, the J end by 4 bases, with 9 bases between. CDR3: CASSVGPGADTQYF. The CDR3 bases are TGTGCCAGCAGCGTAGGCCCGGGGGCAGATACGCAGTATTTT.

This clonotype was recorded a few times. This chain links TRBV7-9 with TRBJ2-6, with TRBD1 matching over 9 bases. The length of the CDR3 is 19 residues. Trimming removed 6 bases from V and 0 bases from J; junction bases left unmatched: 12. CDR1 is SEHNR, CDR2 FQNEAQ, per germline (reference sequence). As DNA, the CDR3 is TGTGCCAGCAGGGCGACCGGGACAGGGAACTTCTCTGGGGCCAACGTCCTGACTTTC. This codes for CASRATGTGNFSGANVLTF.

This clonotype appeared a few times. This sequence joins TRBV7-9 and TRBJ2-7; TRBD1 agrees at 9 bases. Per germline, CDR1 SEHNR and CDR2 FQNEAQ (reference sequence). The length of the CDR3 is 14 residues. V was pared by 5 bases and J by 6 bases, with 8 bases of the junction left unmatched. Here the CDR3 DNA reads TGTGCCAGCAGCCAAGCCGGGACAGGGCTCGAGCAGTACGTC. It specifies CASSQAGTGLEQYV.

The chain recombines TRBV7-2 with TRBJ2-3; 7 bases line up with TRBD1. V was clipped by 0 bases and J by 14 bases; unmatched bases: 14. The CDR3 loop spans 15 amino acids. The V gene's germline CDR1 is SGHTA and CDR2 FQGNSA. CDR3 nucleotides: TGTGCCAGCAGCTTAGCGTTGGGGAGACAGGGTATACGGTATTTT. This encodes CASSLALGRQGIRYF.

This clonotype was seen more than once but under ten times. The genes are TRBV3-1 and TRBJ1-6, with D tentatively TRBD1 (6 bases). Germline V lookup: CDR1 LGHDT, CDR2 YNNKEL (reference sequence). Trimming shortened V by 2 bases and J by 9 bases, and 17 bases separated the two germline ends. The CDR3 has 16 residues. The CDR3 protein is CASSQFQTGFGSPLHF. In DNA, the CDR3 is TGTGCCAGCAGCCAATTCCAGACAGGATTCGGTTCACCCCTCCACTTT.

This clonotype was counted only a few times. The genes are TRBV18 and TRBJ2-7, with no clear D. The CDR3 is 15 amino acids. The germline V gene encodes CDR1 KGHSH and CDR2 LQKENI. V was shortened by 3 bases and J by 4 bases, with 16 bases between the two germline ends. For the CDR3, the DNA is TGTGCCAGCTCACCTACTGCTGATGTGTGGTACGAGCAGTACGTC. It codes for CASSPTADVWYEQYV.

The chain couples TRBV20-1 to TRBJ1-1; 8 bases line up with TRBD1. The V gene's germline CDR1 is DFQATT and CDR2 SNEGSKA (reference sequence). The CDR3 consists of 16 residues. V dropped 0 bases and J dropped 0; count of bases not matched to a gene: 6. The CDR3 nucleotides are TGCAGTGCTAGAGATCCCAGGGGGCCCCTGAACACTGAAGCTTTCTTT. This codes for CSARDPRGPLNTEAFF.

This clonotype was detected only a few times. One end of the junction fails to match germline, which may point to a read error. The CDR3 DNA reads TGTGCCAGCAGTTACGGCCAGGGCCTGTTCTTC. Protein sequence: CASSYGQGLFF. The chain has TRBV6-2 or TRBV6-3 and TRBJ2-4; maybe TRBD1 (5 bases). The germline V gene has CDR1 MNHEY and CDR2 SVGEGT. The CDR3 covers 11 residues.

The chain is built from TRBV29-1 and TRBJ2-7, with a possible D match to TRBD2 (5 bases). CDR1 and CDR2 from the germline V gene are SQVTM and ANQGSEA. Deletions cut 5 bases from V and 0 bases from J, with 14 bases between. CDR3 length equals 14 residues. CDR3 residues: CSVFGGTSSYEQYF. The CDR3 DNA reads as TGCAGCGTTTTCGGAGGCACCAGCTCCTACGAGCAGTACTTC.

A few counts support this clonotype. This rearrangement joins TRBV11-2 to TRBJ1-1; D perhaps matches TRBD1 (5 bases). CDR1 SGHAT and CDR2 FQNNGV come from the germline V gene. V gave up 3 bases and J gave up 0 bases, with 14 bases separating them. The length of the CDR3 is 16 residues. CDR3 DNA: TGTGCCAGCAGCTTCGGGACGGCTAACCTGAACACTGAAGCTTTCTTT. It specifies CASSFGTANLNTEAFF.

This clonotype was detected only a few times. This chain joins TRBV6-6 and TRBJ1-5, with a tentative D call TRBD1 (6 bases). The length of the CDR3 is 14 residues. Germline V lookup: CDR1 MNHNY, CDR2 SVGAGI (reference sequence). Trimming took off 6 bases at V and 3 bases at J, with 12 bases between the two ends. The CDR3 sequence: CASSFRGPNQPQHF. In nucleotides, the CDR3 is TGTGCCAGCAGCTTCAGGGGTCCCAATCAGCCCCAGCATTTT.